The clone carrying this T cell receptor beta chain is labeled medium-sized. Antigen unknown. The sample belongs to a study of T-cell reconstitution after alpha-beta-depleted transplantation in children. Study conclusions and caveats: Diversity of TCRbeta at day 60 was high in some patients, arising from surviving recipient T cells and thymic progenitors. After one year, T-cell counts and TCRbeta diversity mostly came from new T cells. Several hundred graft clones that had expanded were reportedly the source of alpha-beta T cells about two months after transplant.

V was pared by 3 bases and J by 15 bases, with 15 bases between. CDR1 is SEHNR, CDR2 FQNEAQ, per germline (reference sequence). The CDR3 has 12 amino acids. During its preparation, the TCRbeta library received unique molecular identifiers. Each CDR3 protein is one row after TCRdb ran MiXCR on the PCR reads. The repertoire holds 4,000 to 4,500 distinct CDR3 sequences, with 15% to 20% as singletons. The TCR comes from a male patient aged 2 to 9 who had a stem cell transplant for acute lymphoblastic leukemia, so the T cells may come from the graft donor. This sample comprised PBMCs, mostly from graft donor cells, obtained 180 days after TCRalphabeta/CD19-depleted stem cell transplant. The chain uses TRBV7-9 and TRBJ2-1; possibly TRBD1 or TRBD2 for D (7 bases each). The CDR3 here is CASSLGGGDAFF. CDR3 sequence (DNA): TGTGCCAGCAGCTTGGGAGGGGGCGATGCGTTCTTC.